These 10 T cell receptor beta chains originate from one sample sequenced in a study of blood T cell repertoires in COVID-19. Some clones are missing from TCRdb's copy, which holds only in-frame ones; the method was immunoSEQ multiplex PCR. The table has around 200,000 clones, over 75% seen once. The sample consisted of peripheral blood. Every receptor here comes from a woman older than 75 with active or convalescent COVID-19.

In this sample, this clone turned up a few times. Written as DNA, the CDR3 is TGTGCCAGCAGTTACCAAGACACCGACCGTGGCTACACCTTC. Its protein is CASSYQDTDRGYTF. This chain links TRBV6-5 with TRBJ1-2; D is ambiguous. The CDR3 covers 14 residues. Trimming cost V 2 bases and J 7 bases, with 14 bases left between them. Germline-derived CDR1 and CDR2 are MNHEY and SVGAGI.

CDR3 nucleotides: TGTGCCAGCAGCTGGGGACAGGGGGGGAACAATGAGCAGTTCTTC. Encoded protein: CASSWGQGGNNEQFF. The genes are TRBV11-3 and TRBJ2-1, with 11 bases lining up with TRBD1. The CDR3 has 15 amino acids. The germline V gene has CDR1 SGHNT and CDR2 YENEEA. With V trimmed by 4 bases and J by 5 bases, 4 bases remained unmatched. Full variable domain (outside the CDR3, taken from reference TRBV11-3 and TRBJ2-1): EAGVVQSPRYKIIEKKQPVAFWCNPISGHNTLYWYLQNLGQGPELLIRYENEEAVDDSQLPKDRFSAERLKGVDSTLKIQPAELGDSAVYLCASSWGQGGNNEQFFGPGTRLTVL.

This clone appeared once. The J gene is TRBJ1-2, the V gene TRBV13, with 9 bases identical to TRBD1. CDR3 length: 14 amino acids. The germline CDR1 and CDR2 sequences are PRHDT and FYEKMQ (reference sequence). V lost 4 bases and J lost 3; bases outside the gene matches: 3. The CDR3: CASSSGQGDYGYTF. CDR3 sequence (DNA): TGTGCCAGCAGCTCGGGACAGGGTGACTATGGCTACACCTTC.

This clone has just one count. The V call is TRBV5-3, the J call TRBJ1-1, with 11 nucleotides matching TRBD1. TRBV5-3 is placed among ORFs of uncertain function. CDR3 size: 16 residues. CDR3 residues: CNIKGGGQGANTEAFF. The CDR3 DNA sequence: TGTAACATAAAAGGGGGTGGACAGGGGGCGAACACTGAAGCTTTCTTT.

The gene calls are TRBV6-6 and TRBJ2-7; 7 bases are a match to TRBD1. Germline CDR1 reads MNHNY; CDR2 reads SVGAGI (reference sequence). The V segment lost 4 bases and the J segment 3 bases; nucleotides outside the gene matches: 3. This CDR3 region has 13 residues. CDR3 amino acids: CASSSTGHYEQYF. The CDR3 DNA reads TGTGCCAGCAGTTCGACAGGGCACTACGAGCAGTACTTC.

The chain uses TRBV4-3 and TRBJ1-5; D not certain. V was pared by 0 bases and J by 6 bases, with 9 bases between. CDR1 is LGHNA and CDR2 is YSLEER in the germline V gene. CDR3 length: 14 residues. The CDR3 nucleotides are TGCGCCAGCAGCCAAGAGCCAGGTCCTCAGCCCCAGCATTTT. This gives the protein CASSQEPGPQPQHF.

Comments on this clone: At the DNA level, this CDR3 is encoded by other sequences in the same sample as well. The rearrangement joins TRBV5-1 to TRBJ2-5; the match to TRBD2 covers 10 bases. The ends lost 5 bases at V and 3 bases at J; junction bases unmatched: 4. Germline-derived CDR1 and CDR2 are SGHRS and YFSETQ. The CDR3 spans 14 residues. The CDR3 protein is CASSSSGGEETQYF. DNA for the CDR3: TGCGCCAGCAGTTCTAGCGGGGGAGAAGAGACCCAGTACTTC.

The CDR3 DNA sequence: TGCGCCAGCAGCTTGGTCTCTGGGGGGGAGGCCACAGATACGCAGTATTTT. Translating it yields CASSLVSGGEATDTQYF. The chain joins TRBV5-1 to TRBJ2-3, with 7 bases aligning to TRBD2. Germline lookup yields CDR1 SGHRS and CDR2 YFSETQ. The CDR3 loop spans 17 amino acids. Trimming removed 0 bases from V and 2 bases from J; junction bases left unmatched: 9. Looking up the rest from reference TRBV5-1 and TRBJ2-3 gives the full variable domain: KAGVTQTPRYLIKTRGQQVTLSCSPISGHRSVSWYQQTPGQGLQFLFEYFSETQRNKGNFPGRFSGRQFSNSRSEMNVSTLELGDSALYLCASSLVSGGEATDTQYFGPGTRLTVL.

V and J are TRBV9 and TRBJ2-2; TRBD1 aligns across 8 bases. Trimming at V came to 0 bases and at J to 4 bases, leaving 5 bases not matched to a gene. Germline V CDR1 and CDR2: SGDLS, YYNGEE. The CDR3 totals 16 residues. In DNA, the CDR3 is TGTGCCAGCAGCGTAGCCCAGGGGGCGAGCACCGGGGAGCTGTTTTTT. As protein: CASSVAQGASTGELFF.

Only one count was recorded for this clone. The rearrangement links TRBV7-2 to TRBJ2-1; weak D call: TRBD1 (6 bases). Germline V gene data show CDR1 as SGHTA and CDR2 as FQGNSA. V shed 1 base and J shed 6 bases, with 7 bases lying between them. This CDR3 comprises 13 residues. The CDR3 sequence: CASSLGTANEQFF. The CDR3 region has the DNA TGTGCCAGCAGCTTAGGGACAGCCAATGAGCAGTTCTTC.